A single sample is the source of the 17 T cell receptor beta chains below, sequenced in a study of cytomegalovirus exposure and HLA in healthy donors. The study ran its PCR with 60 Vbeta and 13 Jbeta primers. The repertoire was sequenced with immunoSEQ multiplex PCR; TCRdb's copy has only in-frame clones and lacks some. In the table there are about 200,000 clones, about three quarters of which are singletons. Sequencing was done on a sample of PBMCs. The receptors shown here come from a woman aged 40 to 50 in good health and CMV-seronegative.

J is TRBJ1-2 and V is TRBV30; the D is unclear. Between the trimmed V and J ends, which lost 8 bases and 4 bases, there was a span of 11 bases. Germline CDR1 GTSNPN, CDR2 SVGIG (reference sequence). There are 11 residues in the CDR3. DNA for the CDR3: TGTGCCGCATCTCTAGGCTATGGCTACACCTTC. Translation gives CAASLGYGYTF.

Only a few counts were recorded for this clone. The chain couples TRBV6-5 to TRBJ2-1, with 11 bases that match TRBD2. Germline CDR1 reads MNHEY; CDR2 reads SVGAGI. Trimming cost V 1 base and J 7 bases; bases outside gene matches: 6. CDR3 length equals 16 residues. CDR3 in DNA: TGTGCCAGCAGTTACTTATCGACTAGCGGGAAGAATGAGCAGTTCTTC. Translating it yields CASSYLSTSGKNEQFF.

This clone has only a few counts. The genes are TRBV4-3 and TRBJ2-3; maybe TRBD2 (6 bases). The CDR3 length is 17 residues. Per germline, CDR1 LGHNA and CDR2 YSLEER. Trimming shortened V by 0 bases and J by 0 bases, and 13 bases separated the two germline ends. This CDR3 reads CASSQDLPAGSTDTQYF. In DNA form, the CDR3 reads TGCGCCAGCAGCCAAGATTTACCGGCGGGGAGCACAGATACGCAGTATTTT.

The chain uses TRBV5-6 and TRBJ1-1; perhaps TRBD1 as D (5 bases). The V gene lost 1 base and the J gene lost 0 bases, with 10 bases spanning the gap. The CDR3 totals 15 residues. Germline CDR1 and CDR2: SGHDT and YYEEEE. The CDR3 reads CASSLTGWMNTEAFF. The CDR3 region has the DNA TGTGCCAGCAGCTTGACAGGATGGATGAACACTGAAGCTTTCTTT. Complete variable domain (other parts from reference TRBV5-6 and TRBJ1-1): DAGVTQSPTHLIKTRGQQVTLRCSPKSGHDTVSWYQQALGQGPQFIFQYYEEEERQRGNFPDRFSGHQFPNYSSELNVNALLLGDSALYLCASSLTGWMNTEAFFGQGTRLTVV.

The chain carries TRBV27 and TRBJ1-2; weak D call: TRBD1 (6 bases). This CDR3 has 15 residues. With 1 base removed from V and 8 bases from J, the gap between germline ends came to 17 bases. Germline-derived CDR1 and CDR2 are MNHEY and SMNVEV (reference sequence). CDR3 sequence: CASSLLGGRINGYTF. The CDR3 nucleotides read TGTGCCAGCAGTTTATTAGGGGGAAGGATTAACGGCTACACCTTC.

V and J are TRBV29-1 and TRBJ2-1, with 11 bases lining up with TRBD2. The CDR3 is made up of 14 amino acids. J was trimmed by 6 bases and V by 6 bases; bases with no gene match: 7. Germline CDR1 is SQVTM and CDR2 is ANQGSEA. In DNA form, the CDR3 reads TGCAGCGTGACCGGGACTAGCGGACTCAATGAGCAGTTCTTC. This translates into CSVTGTSGLNEQFF.

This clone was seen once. The CDR3 loop is CASSLVGDDYGYTF. CDR3 nucleotides: TGCGCCAGCAGCTTGGTGGGCGATGACTATGGCTACACCTTC. The chain employs TRBV5-1 and TRBJ1-2, with no clear D. V was cut by 0 bases and J by 3 bases, with 9 bases left in between. Germline V CDR1 and CDR2: SGHRS, YFSETQ. The CDR3 consists of 14 residues.

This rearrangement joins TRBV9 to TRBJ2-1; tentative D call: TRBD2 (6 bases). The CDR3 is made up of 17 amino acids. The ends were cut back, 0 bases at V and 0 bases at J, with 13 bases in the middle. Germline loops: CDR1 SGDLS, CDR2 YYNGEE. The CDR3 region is CASSVAPGRSSYNEQFF. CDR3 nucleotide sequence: TGTGCCAGCAGCGTAGCCCCGGGGAGGAGCTCCTACAATGAGCAGTTCTTC.

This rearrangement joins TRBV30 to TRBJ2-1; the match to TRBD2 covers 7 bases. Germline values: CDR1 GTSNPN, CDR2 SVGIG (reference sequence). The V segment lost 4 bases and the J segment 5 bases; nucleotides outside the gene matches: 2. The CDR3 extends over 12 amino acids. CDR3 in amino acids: CAWTSGHNEQFF. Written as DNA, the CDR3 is TGTGCCTGGACTAGCGGCCACAATGAGCAGTTCTTC.

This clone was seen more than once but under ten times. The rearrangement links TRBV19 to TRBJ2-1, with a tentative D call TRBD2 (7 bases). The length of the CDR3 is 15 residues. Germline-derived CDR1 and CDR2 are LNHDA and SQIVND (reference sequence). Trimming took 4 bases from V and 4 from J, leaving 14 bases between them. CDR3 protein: CASSTEGGGYNEQFF. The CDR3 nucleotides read TGTGCCAGTAGTACGGAGGGGGGAGGGTACAATGAGCAGTTCTTC.

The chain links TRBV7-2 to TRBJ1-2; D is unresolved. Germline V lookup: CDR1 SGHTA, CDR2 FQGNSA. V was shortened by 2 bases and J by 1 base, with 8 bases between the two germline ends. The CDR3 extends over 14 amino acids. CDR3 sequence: CASSLFQFNYGYTF. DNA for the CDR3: TGTGCCAGCAGCTTATTCCAGTTTAACTATGGCTACACCTTC.

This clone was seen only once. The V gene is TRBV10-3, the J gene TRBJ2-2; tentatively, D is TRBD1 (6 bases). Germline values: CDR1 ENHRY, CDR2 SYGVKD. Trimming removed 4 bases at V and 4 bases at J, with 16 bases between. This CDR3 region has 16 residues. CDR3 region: CAISGFPQGATGELFF. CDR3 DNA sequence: TGTGCCATCAGTGGGTTTCCACAGGGCGCCACCGGGGAGCTGTTTTTT.

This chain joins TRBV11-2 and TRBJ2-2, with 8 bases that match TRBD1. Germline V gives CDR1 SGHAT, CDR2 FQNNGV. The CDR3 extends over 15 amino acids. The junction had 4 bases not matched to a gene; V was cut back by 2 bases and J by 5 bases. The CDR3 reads CASSLMDRDTGELFF. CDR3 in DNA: TGTGCCAGCAGCTTAATGGACAGGGATACCGGGGAGCTGTTTTTT.

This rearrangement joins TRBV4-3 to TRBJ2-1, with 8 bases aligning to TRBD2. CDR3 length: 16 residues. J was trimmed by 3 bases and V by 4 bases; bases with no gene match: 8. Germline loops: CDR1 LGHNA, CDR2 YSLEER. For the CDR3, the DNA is TGCGCCAGCAGCCCCCAGGGACTAGAGGTCTACAATGAGCAGTTCTTC. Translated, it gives CASSPQGLEVYNEQFF.

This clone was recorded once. The CDR3 region is CASSEDSDQPQHF. The CDR3, as DNA: TGTGCCAGCAGCGAAGACAGTGATCAGCCCCAGCATTTT. The chain combines TRBV7-8 with TRBJ1-5; the D gene is possibly TRBD1 (5 bases). CDR3 length: 13 amino acids. CDR1 and CDR2 (germline): SGHVS, FQNEAQ. The V end was cut by 5 bases, the J end by 5 bases, with 10 bases between.

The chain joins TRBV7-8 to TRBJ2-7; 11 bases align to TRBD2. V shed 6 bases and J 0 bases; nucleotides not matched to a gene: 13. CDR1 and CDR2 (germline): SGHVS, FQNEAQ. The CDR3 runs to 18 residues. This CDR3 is CASSFNPSGGSLSYEQYF. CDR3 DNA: TGTGCCAGCAGTTTTAACCCTAGCGGGGGGTCCCTCTCCTACGAGCAGTACTTC.

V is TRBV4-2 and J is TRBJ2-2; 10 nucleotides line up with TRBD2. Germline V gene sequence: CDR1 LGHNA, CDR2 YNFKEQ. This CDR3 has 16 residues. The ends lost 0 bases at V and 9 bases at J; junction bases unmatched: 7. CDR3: CASSQESSGSSRELFF. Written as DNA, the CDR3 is TGTGCCAGCAGCCAAGAGTCTAGCGGGAGCAGTCGGGAGCTGTTTTTT.